This record looks at one TCR beta chain sequence and its context. PCR was performed a second time for about 7 to 12 cycles using a sample-barcoded 5' primer and a J-beta primer mix. Through a template-switch adaptor with 12 random nucleotides, each cDNA molecule received a tag. A single record per CDR3 protein comes from TCRdb applying MiXCR to the 5' RACE reads. The top ten clones hold about 4.1% of a sample with approximately 1.5 million distinct CDR3 sequences, 42% of them seen once. Trimming took off 2 bases at V and 5 bases at J, with 10 bases between the two ends. Germline lookup yields CDR1 MGHDK and CDR2 SYGVNS. CDR3 length equals 13 residues. The data were taken from a study of blood T cells in healthy people across ages.

Sample: blood. The V call is TRBV25-1, the J call TRBJ2-7; D gene uncertain. The sequence came from a woman in her late teens or twenties in good health. The CDR3 coding sequence is TGTGCCAGCAGTGAACGCAGGATTGACGAGCAGTACTTC. Its protein product is CASSERRIDEQYF.